At least ten counts were recorded for the clone carrying this T cell receptor beta chain. What it binds is unknown. This CDR3 spans 14 amino acids. Germline CDR1 and CDR2: SGHTA and FQGNSA. Trimming took 5 bases from V and 7 from J, leaving 14 bases between them. Stated time point: sample taken at primary tumor resection. This sample was included in a study of spatial heterogeneity in lung cancer. Using its own MiXCR run on the 5' RACE reads, TCRdb lists one record per CDR3 protein. The sample has over 10,000 distinct CDR3 sequences; approximately 5% are singletons. Broader study findings: Beta chains had roughly 14% coverage of tumor T cells, and alpha chains had roughly 7.1%. For expanded intratumoral alpha and beta TCRs, counts tracked tumor mutation counts.

The chain recombines TRBV7-2 with TRBJ2-2, with D possibly TRBD2 on 6 matching bases. The sample consisted of lung tumor tissue, taken at surgery. The TCR originated in a male donor with early-stage non-small cell lung cancer. CDR3 loop: CASSPRRGFGELFF. CDR3 in DNA: TGTGCCAGCAGCCCACGGCGGGGATTCGGGGAGCTGTTTTTT.